The TCR beta chain described here comes from a study of blood T cells in healthy people across ages. A second PCR, run for about 7 to 11 cycles, used a sample-barcoded 5' primer plus a J-beta primer mix. TCRdb re-called the 5' RACE reads through MiXCR, storing one row per CDR3 protein. The sample holds about 290,000 distinct CDR3 sequences, roughly a quarter seen once. This sequence originates from a woman in her 70s in good health. Sample: blood.

CDR3 residues: CASGTGNNQPQHF. CDR3 in DNA: TGTGCCAGCGGGACAGGGAACAATCAGCCCCAGCATTTT. This chain joins TRBV28 and TRBJ1-5, with 9 nucleotides matching TRBD1. Per the germline V gene, CDR1 is MDHEN and CDR2 is SYDVKM. The CDR3 contains 13 residues. V lost 8 bases and J lost 3; bases outside the gene matches: 2.